This T cell receptor beta chain was identified in a study of OX40 agonist ivuxolimab in advanced cancers. Assay: immunoSEQ multiplex PCR; the TCRdb copy retains only in-frame clones and omits some. The sample yields approximately 82,000 clones, approximately 89% seen once. The CDR3 runs 15 residues. Losses at the gene ends were 6 bases for V and 4 bases for J; bases not matched to a gene: 10. Germline CDR1 is MNHEY and CDR2 is SVGAGI. General study points: Among T cells, CD8+ cells averaged more expanded clones than CD4+ cells. Among the nonresponders, some also had low normalized T-cell clonal expansion.

This clone was recorded once. Its antigen is unknown. V usage is TRBV6-5 and J usage is TRBJ2-5; 8 nucleotides line up with TRBD2. Material: CD4+ or CD8+ T cells sorted from blood, obtained in a trial of the OX40 agonist ivuxolimab. The TCR was taken from an adult with an advanced solid tumor such as melanoma, head and neck, liver or kidney cancer. Here the CDR3 reads CASRTHTLAGETQYF. The DNA for the CDR3 is TGTGCCAGCAGAACCCACACCCTAGCGGGAGAGACCCAGTACTTC.